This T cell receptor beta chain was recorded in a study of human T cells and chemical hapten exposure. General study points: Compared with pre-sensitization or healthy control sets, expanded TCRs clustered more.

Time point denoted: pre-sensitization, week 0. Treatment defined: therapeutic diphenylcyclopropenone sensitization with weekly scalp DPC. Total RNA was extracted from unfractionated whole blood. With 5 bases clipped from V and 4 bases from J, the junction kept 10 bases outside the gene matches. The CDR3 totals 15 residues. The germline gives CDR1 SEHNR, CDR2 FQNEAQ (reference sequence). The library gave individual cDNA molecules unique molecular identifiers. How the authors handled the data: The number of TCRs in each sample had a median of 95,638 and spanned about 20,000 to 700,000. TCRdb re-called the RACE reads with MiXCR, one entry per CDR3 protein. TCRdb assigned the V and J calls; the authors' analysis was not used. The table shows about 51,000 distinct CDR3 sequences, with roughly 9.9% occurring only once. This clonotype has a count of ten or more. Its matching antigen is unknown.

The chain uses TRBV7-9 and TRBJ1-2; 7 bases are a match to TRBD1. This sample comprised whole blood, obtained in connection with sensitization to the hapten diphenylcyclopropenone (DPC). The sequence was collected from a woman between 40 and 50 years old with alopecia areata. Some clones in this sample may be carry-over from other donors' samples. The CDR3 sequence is CASSNRDSQFYGYTF. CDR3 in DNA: TGTGCCAGCAGCAACCGGGACAGCCAGTTCTATGGCTACACCTTC.